Detailed here is one T cell receptor (beta chain). Only in-frame clones appear in the TCRdb table, and some are missing; sequencing was by immunoSEQ multiplex PCR. The sample lists some 530,000 clones, 78% occurring once. This entry belongs to a study of shared clonotypes between healthy human individuals. Germline assignment: CDR1 LGHNA and CDR2 YSLEER. V was shortened by 1 base and J by 6 bases, with 16 bases between the two germline ends. This CDR3 comprises 16 residues. The sequence derives from a woman in her thirties or forties in good health. Some clones in this sample may be carry-over from other donors' samples. The sequencing input was PBMCs. The rearrangement uses TRBV4-3 and TRBJ2-1; D might be TRBD1 (6 bases). Here the CDR3 reads CASSQAPRDTANEQFF. The CDR3 nucleotides read TGCGCCAGCAGCCAAGCACCCCGGGACACGGCCAATGAGCAGTTCTTC.